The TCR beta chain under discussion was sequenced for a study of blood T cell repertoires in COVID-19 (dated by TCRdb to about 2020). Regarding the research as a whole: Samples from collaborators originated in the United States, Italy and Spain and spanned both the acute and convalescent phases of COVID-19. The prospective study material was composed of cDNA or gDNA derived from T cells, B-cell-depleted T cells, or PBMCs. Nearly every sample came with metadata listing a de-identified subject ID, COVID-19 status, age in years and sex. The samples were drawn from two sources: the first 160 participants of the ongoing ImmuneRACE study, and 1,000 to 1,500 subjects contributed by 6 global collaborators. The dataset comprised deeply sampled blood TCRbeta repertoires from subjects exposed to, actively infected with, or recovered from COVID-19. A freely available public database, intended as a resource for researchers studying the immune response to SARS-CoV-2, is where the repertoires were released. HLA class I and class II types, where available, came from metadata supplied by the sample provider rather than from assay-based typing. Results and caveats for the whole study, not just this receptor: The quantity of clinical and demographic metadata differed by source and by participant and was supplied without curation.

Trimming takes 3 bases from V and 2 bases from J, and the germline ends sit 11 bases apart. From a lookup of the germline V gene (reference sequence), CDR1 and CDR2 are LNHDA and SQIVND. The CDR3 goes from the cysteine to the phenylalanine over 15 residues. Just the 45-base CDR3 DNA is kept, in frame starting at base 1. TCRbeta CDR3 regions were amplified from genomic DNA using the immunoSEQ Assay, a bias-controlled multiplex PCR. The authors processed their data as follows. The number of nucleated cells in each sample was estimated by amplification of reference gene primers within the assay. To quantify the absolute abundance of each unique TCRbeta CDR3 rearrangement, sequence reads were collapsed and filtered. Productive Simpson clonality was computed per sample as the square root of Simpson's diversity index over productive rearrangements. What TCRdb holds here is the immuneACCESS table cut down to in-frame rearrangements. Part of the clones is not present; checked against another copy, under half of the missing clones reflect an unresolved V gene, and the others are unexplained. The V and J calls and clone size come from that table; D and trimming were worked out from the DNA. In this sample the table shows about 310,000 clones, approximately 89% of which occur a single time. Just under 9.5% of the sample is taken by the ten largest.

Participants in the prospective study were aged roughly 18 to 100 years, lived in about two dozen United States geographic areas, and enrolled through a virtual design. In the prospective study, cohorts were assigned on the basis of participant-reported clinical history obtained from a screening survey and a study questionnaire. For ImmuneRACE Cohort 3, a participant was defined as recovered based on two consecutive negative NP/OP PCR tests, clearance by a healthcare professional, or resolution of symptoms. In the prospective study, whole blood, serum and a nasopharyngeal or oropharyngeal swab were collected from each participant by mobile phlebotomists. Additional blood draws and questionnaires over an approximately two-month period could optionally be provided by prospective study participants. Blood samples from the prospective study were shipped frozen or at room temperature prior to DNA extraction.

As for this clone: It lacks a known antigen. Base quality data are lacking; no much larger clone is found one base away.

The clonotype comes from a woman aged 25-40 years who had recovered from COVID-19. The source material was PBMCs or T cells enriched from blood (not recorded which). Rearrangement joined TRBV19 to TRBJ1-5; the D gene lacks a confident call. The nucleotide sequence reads TGTGCCAGTAGTATCGTAGGTGGAGGCAATCAGCCCCAGCATTTT. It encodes CASSIVGGGNQPQHF.